This TCR beta chain appears in the sequencing data of a study of Graves' ophthalmopathy and Graves' hyperthyroidism. On the study more broadly: Stable hyperthyroid donors showed no ophthalmopathy during 18 months follow-up.

Beta-chain TCR CDR3 regions were amplified from RNA transcripts. RT-PCR in the first round used HTBI primers; a second-round multiplex PCR followed. Using its own MiXCR run on the multiplex PCR reads, TCRdb lists one record per CDR3 protein. The sample contains over a million distinct CDR3 sequences, 35% to 40% of which appear only once. CDR3 length equals 15 residues. Looked up from germline, CDR1 is DFQATT and CDR2 is SNEGSKA (reference sequence). The V segment lost 4 bases and the J segment 7 bases; nucleotides outside the gene matches: 10. Hyperthyroidism cases were recent diagnoses of under 2 months' duration in people aged 18 to 65. Patients were diagnosed from clinical symptoms, serum thyroxine, TRAb, thyroid ultrasound and orbital computed tomography. Broader study findings: A 13-signature model separated ophthalmopathy from stable hyperthyroidism, just under 90% sensitivity, 65% to 82% specificity.

Worth noting for this clonotype: Antigen unknown.

V gene TRBV20-1 combines with J gene TRBJ1-6; 7 bases are shared with TRBD1. Input material: peripheral blood or thyroid tissue (not recorded which). The TCR originated in an adult man with Graves' hyperthyroidism. CDR3 residues: CSAIDENRGNSPLHF. CDR3 coding DNA: TGCAGTGCTATTGACGAAAACAGGGGAAATTCACCCCTCCACTTT.